A single TCR beta chain is shown here with its context. The record originates from a study of blood T cell repertoires in COVID-19. Study information: The samples span acute and convalescent COVID-19 from the United States, Italy and Spain. Sample material is recorded as cDNA or gDNA derived from T cells, B-cell-depleted T cells, or PBMCs.

How the authors handled the data: The authors estimated nucleated cell counts from reference gene primer amplification. The assay was immunoSEQ multiplex PCR, and TCRdb's table has in-frame clones only and misses some. For V, J and clone size, that table is used; D and trimming come from the DNA. The sample has 100,000 to 150,000 clones; roughly 85% are singletons. Germline V CDR1 and CDR2: MNHNY, SVGAGI (reference sequence). This CDR3 has 11 amino acids. The V end was cut by 9 bases, the J end by 7 bases, with 12 bases between. V and J are TRBV6-6 and TRBJ1-2; maybe TRBD1 (5 bases). This clonotype was obtained from a human donor in a cohort sampled during active COVID-19. Material for sequencing was peripheral blood. The CDR3 coding sequence is TGTGCCAGTCAACGGGGGGGTGGCTACACCTTC. It translates to CASQRGGGYTF.